Listed below are T cell receptor beta chains from one sample, sequenced in a study of shared T cell receptors in the human thymus. This table comes from immunoSEQ multiplex PCR, and its TCRdb copy is limited to in-frame clones, with some not included. This table holds fewer than 700,000 clones, around nine tenths found once. These same records also appear under a second study, on human thymus T cells.

Sequences were obtained from thymocytes. The receptor source for this set is a boy under two years old with a congenital heart defect. Each CDR3 is given with its conserved first and last residue. The D gene is left open where the match is weak.

CDR3 length: 14; D gene: TRBD1; V gene: TRBV4-1; CDR3 protein: CASSQESGGGELFF
CDR3 length: 12; D gene: TRBD1; V gene: TRBV6-1; CDR3 protein: CASSLTGDEQYF
CDR3 length: 18; D gene: -; V gene: TRBV6-1; CDR3 protein: CASSDRWAGPRGFYGYTF
CDR3 length: 14; D gene: -; V gene: TRBV6-5; CDR3 protein: CASRLGAQHEKLFF
CDR3 length: 18; D gene: TRBD1; V gene: TRBV7-9; CDR3 protein: CASSLITTGGIAADTQYF
CDR3 length: 15; D gene: TRBD2; V gene: TRBV19; CDR3 protein: CASRAGGPLDGEQFF
CDR3 length: 16; D gene: TRBD1; V gene: TRBV27; CDR3 protein: CASKEGQGAMNTEAFF
CDR3 length: 14; D gene: TRBD2; V gene: TRBV27; CDR3 protein: CASMKREVINEQFF
CDR3 length: 14; D gene: -; V gene: TRBV7-2; CDR3 protein: CASTRDGSRNTQYF
CDR3 length: 16; D gene: TRBD2; V gene: TRBV6-6; CDR3 protein: CASSRGLAGAAYEQYF
CDR3 length: 11; D gene: -; V gene: TRBV12-5; CDR3 protein: CASVTADTQYF
CDR3 length: 17; D gene: TRBD2; V gene: TRBV15; CDR3 protein: CATSRDLAGGDNNEQFF
CDR3 length: 17; D gene: TRBD2; V gene: TRBV11-3; CDR3 protein: CASSLDWTRLGTGELFF
CDR3 length: 22; D gene: -; V gene: TRBV27; CDR3 protein: CASSLTSGTTIPRSLANTEAFF
CDR3 length: 14; D gene: TRBD2; V gene: TRBV4-3; CDR3 protein: CASSHKAGVREQYF